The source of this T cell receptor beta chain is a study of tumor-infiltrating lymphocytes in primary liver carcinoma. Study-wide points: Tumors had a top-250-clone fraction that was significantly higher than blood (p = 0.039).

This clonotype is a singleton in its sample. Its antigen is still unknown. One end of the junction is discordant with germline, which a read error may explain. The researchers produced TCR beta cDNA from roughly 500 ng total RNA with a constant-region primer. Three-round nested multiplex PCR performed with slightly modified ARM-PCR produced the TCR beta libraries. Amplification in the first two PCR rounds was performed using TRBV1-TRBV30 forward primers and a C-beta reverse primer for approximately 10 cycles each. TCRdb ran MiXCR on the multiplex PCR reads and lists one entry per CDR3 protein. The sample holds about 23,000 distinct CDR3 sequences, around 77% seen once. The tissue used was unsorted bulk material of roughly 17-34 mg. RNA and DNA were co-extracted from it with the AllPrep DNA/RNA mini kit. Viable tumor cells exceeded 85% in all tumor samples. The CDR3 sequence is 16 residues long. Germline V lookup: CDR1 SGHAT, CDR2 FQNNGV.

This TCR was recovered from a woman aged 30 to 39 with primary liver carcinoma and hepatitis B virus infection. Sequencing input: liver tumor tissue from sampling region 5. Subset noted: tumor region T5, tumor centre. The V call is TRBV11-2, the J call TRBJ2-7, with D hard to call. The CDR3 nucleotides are TGTGCCAACAGCTCATATCCGGGTCCCTACGTCTACGGGCACTACTTC. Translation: CANSSYPGPYVYGHYF.